This T cell receptor (beta chain) is drawn from a study of shared clonotypes between healthy human individuals. General study results and limits: Sharing across four donors was highest in naive CD4 (roughly 5%) and lowest in memory CD8 (0.4%).

Germline V gene lookup returns CDR1 SNHLY and CDR2 FYNNEI. This CDR3 contains 15 residues. V lost 8 bases and J lost 0, with 14 bases in between. Generated by immunoSEQ multiplex PCR, the TCRdb table keeps only in-frame clones and is missing some. The sample holds hundreds of thousands of clones, 72% seen once. On this clone: As yet, its antigen is unknown.

The chain combines TRBV2 with TRBJ1-5; D gene ambiguous. The sequence came from a woman under 40 in good health. The specimen was memory CD4+ T cells sorted from blood. As for subset: CD45RA-negative fraction. For the CDR3, the DNA is TGTGCCAGCCGGGCAGCCGAGCATAGCAATCAGCCCCAGCATTTT. It encodes CASRAAEHSNQPQHF.